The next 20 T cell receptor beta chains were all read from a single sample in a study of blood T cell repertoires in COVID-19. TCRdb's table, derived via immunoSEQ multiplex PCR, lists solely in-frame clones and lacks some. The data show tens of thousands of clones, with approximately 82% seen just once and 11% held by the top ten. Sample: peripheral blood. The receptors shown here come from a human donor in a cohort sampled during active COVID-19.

The CDR3 is CASSLRTGFNNEQFF. The DNA for the CDR3 is TGTGCCAGCAGCTTACGGACAGGTTTTAACAATGAGCAGTTCTTC. The rearrangement links TRBV11-2 to TRBJ2-1; 7 bases agree with TRBD1. J gave up 5 bases and V 2 bases, and 6 bases lay outside the gene matches. Germline CDR1 SGHAT, CDR2 FQNNGV. The CDR3 has 15 residues.

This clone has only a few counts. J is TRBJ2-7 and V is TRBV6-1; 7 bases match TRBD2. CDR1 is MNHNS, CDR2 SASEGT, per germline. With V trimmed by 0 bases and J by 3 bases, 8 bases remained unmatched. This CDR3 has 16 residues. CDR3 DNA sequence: TGTGCCAGCAGTGAAGCGATGCCTGCTAGCGGCTACGAGCAGTACTTC. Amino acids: CASSEAMPASGYEQYF.

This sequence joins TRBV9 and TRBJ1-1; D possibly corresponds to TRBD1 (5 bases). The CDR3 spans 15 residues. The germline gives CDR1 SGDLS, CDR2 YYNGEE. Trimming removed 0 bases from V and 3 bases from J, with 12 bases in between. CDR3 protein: CASSVEGHAYTEAFF. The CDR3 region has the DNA TGTGCCAGCAGCGTAGAGGGGCACGCGTACACTGAAGCTTTCTTT.

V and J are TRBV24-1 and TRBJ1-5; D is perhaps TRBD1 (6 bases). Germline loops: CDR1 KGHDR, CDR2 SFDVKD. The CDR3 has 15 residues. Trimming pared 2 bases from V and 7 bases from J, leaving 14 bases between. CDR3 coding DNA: TGTGCCACCAGTGATTCCCCTCCAGGGGACCAGCCCCAGCATTTT. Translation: CATSDSPPGDQPQHF.

The CDR3 region is CASSSTGPNFQETQYF. The CDR3, as DNA: TGCGCCAGCAGCTCGACAGGGCCAAACTTCCAAGAGACCCAGTACTTC. The chain employs TRBV5-1 and TRBJ2-5; 7 nucleotides agree with TRBD1. Looked up from germline, CDR1 is SGHRS and CDR2 is YFSETQ. This CDR3 region has 16 residues. Trimming cost V 3 bases and J 1 base; bases outside gene matches: 9.

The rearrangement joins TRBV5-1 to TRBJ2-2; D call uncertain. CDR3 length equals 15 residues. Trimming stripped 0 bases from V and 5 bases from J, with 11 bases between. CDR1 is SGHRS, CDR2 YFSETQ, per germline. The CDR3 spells CASSLAEAGTGELFF. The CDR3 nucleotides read TGCGCCAGCAGCTTGGCCGAGGCCGGAACCGGGGAGCTGTTTTTT.

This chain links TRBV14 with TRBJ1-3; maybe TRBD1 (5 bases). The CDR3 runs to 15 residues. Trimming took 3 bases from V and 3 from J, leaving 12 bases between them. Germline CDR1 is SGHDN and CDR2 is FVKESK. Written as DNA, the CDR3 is TGTGCCAGCAGCCAGCCAAGGGGTGGTGGAAACACCATATATTTT. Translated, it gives CASSQPRGGGNTIYF.

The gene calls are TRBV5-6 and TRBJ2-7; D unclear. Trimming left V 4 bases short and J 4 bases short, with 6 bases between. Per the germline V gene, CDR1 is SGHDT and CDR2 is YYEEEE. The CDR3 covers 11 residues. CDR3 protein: CASSMRYEQYF. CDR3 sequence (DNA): TGTGCCAGCAGCATGCGGTACGAGCAGTACTTC.

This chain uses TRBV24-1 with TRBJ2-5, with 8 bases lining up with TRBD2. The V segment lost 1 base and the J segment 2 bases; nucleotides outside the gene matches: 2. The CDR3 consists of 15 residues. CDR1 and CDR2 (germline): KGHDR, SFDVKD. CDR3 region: CATSDFGGGQETQYF. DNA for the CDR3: TGTGCCACCAGTGATTTTGGCGGGGGGCAAGAGACCCAGTACTTC.

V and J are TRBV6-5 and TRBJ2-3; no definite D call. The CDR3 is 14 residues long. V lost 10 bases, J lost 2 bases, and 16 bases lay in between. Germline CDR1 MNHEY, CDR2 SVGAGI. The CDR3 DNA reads TGTGCCACCACATCCCAAAGATTCACAGATACGCAGTATTTT. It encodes CATTSQRFTDTQYF.

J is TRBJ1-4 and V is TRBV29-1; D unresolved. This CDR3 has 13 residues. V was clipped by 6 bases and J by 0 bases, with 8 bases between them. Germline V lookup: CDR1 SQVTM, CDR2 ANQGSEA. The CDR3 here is CSVKPATNEKLFF. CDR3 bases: TGCAGCGTAAAGCCTGCAACTAATGAAAAACTGTTTTTT.

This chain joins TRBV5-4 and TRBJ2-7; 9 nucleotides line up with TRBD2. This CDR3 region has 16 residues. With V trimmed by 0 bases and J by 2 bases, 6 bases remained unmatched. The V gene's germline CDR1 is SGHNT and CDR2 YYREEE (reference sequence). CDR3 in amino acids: CASSLGGTSRTYEQYF. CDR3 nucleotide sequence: TGTGCCAGCAGCTTGGGGGGGACTAGCAGGACCTACGAGCAGTACTTC.

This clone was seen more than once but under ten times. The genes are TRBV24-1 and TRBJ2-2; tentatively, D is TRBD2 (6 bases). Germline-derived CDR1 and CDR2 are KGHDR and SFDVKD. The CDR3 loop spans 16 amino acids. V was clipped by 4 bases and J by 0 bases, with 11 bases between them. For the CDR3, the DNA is TGTGCCACCAGTGAAACTAGCTTCGCGAACACCGGGGAGCTGTTTTTT. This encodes CATSETSFANTGELFF.

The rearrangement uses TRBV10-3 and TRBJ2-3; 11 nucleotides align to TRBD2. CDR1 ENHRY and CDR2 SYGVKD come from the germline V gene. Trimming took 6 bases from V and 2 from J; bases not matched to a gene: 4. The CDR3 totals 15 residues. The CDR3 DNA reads TGTGCCATCAGATCTAGCGGGGGGAACACAGATACGCAGTATTTT. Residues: CAIRSSGGNTDTQYF.

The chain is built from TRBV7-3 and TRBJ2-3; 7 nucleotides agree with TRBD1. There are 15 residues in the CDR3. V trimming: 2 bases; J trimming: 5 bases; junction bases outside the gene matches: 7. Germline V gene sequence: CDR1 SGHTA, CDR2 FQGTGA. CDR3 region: CASSLGPGGIDTQYF. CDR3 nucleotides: TGTGCCAGCAGCTTAGGGCCAGGGGGTATAGATACGCAGTATTTT.

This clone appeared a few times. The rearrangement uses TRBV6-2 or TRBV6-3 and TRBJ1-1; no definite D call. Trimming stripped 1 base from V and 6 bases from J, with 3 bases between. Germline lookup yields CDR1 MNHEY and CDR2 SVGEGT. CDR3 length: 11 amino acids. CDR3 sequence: CASSYLAEAFF. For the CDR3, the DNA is TGTGCCAGCAGTTACTTAGCTGAAGCTTTCTTT.

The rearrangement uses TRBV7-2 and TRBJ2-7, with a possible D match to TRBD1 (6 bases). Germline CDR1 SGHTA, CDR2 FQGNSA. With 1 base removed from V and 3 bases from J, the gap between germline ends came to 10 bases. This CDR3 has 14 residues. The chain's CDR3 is CASSLDGQLYEQYF. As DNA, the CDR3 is TGTGCCAGCAGCTTAGATGGACAGCTCTACGAGCAGTACTTC.

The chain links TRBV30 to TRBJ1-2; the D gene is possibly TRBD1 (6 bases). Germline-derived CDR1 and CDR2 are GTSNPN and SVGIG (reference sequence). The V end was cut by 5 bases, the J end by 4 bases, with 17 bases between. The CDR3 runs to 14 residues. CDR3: CAWVGQGKGYGYTF. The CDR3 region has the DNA TGTGCCTGGGTGGGCCAGGGGAAGGGCTATGGCTACACCTTC.

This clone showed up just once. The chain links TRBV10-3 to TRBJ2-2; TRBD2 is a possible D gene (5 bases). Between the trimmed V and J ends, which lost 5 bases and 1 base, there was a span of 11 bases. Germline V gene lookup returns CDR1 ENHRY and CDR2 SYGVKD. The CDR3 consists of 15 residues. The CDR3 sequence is CAISLDGLNTGELFF. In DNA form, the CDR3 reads TGTGCCATCAGTTTGGACGGACTGAACACCGGGGAGCTGTTTTTT.

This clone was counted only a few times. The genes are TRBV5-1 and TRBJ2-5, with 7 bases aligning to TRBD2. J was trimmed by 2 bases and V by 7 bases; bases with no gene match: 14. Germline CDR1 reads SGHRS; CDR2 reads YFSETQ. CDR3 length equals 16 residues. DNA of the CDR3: TGCGCCAGCGCCTATACGGGTTCGGGAGGTCAAGAGACCCAGTACTTC. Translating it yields CASAYTGSGGQETQYF.